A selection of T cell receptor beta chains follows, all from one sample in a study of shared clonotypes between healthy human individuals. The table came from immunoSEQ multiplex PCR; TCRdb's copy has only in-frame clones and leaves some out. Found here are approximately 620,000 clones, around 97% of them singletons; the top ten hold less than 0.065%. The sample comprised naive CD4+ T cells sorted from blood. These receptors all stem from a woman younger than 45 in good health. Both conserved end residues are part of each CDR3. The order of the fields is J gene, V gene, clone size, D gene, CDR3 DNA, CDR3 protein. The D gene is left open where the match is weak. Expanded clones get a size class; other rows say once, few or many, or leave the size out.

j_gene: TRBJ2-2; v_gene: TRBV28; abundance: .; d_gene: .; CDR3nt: TGTGCCAGCGGGGGGCCGAACACCGGGGAGCTGTTTTTT; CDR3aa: CASGGPNTGELFF
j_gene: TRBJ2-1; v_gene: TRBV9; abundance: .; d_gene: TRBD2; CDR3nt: TGTGCCAGCAGCACACGACTAGCGGGAGGGTACAATGAGCAGTTCTTC; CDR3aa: CASSTRLAGGYNEQFF
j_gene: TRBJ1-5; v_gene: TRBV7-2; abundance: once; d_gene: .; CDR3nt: TGTGCCAGCAGCACTTTAGGGACCCTCTATAGCAATCAGCCCCAGCATTTT; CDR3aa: CASSTLGTLYSNQPQHF
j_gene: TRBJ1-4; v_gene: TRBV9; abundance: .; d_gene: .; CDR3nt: TGTGCCAGCAGCGTCCGAACCGGGACAAACGAAAAACTGTTTTTT; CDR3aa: CASSVRTGTNEKLFF
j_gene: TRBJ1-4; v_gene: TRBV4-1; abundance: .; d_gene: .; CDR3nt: TGCGCCAGCAGCCGCGCCGGGACGGTTAATGAAAAACTGTTTTTT; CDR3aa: CASSRAGTVNEKLFF
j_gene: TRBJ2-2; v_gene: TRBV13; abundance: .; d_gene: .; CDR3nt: TGTGCCAGCACTCCAAAGTGGTCCGGCGACACCGGGGAGCTGTTTTTT; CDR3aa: CASTPKWSGDTGELFF
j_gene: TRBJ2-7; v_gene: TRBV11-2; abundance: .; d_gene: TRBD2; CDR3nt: TGTGCCAGCAGCTTAGTTGGACTAGACTCCTACGAGCAGTACTTC; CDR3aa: CASSLVGLDSYEQYF
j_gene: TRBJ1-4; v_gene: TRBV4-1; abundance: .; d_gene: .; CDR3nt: TGCGCCAGCAGCCAAGGTTGGGGGCTTAATGAAAAACTGTTTTTT; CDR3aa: CASSQGWGLNEKLFF
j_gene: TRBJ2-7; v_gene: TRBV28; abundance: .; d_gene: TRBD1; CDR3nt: TGTGCCAGCAGTTTAGGGACAGGGGGTGACGAGCAGTACTTC; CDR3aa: CASSLGTGGDEQYF
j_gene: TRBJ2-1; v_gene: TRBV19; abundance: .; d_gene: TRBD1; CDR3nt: TGTGCCAGTAAGATTGAGGGGGCTGGCTACAATGAGCAGTTCTTC; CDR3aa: CASKIEGAGYNEQFF
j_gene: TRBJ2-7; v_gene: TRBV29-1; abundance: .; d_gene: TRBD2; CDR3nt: TGCAGCACCCCCGGGGCGGGAGTAAACGAGCAGTACTTC; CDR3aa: CSTPGAGVNEQYF
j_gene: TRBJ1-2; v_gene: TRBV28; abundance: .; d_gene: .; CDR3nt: TGTGCCAGCAGTTTGGCGACAGCCCCTAACTATGGCTACACCTTC; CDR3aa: CASSLATAPNYGYTF
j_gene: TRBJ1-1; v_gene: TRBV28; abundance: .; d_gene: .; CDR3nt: TGTGCCAGCAGGGAAGGGGTGTCTGAAGCTTTCTTT; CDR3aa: CASREGVSEAFF
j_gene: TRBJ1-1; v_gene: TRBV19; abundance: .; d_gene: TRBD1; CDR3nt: TGTGCCAGTAGTAGCGGACAGGGCTGGAACACTGAAGCTTTCTTT; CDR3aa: CASSSGQGWNTEAFF
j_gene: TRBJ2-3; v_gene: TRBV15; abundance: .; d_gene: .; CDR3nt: TGTGCCACCAGCACGGGGACCACAGATACGCAGTATTTT; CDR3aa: CATSTGTTDTQYF